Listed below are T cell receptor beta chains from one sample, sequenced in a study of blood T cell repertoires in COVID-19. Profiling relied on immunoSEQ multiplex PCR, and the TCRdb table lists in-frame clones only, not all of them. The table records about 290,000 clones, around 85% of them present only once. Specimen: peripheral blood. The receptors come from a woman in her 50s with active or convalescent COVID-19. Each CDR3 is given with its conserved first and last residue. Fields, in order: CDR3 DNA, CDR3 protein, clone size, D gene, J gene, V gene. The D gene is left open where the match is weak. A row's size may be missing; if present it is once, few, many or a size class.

TGTGCCAGTGGGTCACCGGGACAAACGTACGAGCAGTACTTC,CASGSPGQTYEQYF,few,NA,TRBJ2-7,TRBV19
TGTGCCAGCTCACAGGGGGCTACTGAAGCTTTCTTT,CASSQGATEAFF,NA,TRBD1,TRBJ1-1,TRBV18
TGTGCCAGCAGTGAACTTCAGGGGGCAATTTCACCCCTCCACTTT,CASSELQGAISPLHF,NA,TRBD1,TRBJ1-6,TRBV6-1
TGTGCCAGTAGTTTTGGGAGGCGGACTGGGTCCTACAATGAGCAGTTCTTC,CASSFGRRTGSYNEQFF,NA,NA,TRBJ2-1,TRBV19
TGTGCCAGCAGCTTAGCTCCAGCGGGAGCTTGGAATGAGCAGTTCTTC,CASSLAPAGAWNEQFF,NA,TRBD2,TRBJ2-1,TRBV7-6
TGTGCCAGCAGCTCGATCAGGGTGAGGAGAACTGAAGCTTTCTTT,CASSSIRVRRTEAFF,once,NA,TRBJ1-1,TRBV7-9
TGCGCCAGCAGCGTCCTTGGACTCCTCTCTGGAAACACCATATATTTT,CASSVLGLLSGNTIYF,NA,NA,TRBJ1-3,TRBV5-1
TGCAGCGTTGAAGTTTGGAGGGTATTGAACACTGAAGCTTTCTTT,CSVEVWRVLNTEAFF,NA,NA,TRBJ1-1,TRBV29-1
TGTGCCAGCAGCCGCCGGACAGGGAGGAGCACTGAAGCTTTCTTT,CASSRRTGRSTEAFF,once,TRBD1,TRBJ1-1,TRBV14
TGTGCCAGCAGCGATACAGGGGGCACTGAAGCTTTCTTT,CASSDTGGTEAFF,NA,TRBD1,TRBJ1-1,TRBV28
TGTGCCAGCAGTTTCGCCCAGGTTGAAGCTTTCTTT,CASSFAQVEAFF,NA,NA,TRBJ1-1,TRBV12-3/TRBV12-4
TGTGCCAGCAGGCCGCCGGGACAGGGTATGAGTGGCTACACCTTC,CASRPPGQGMSGYTF,NA,TRBD1,TRBJ1-2,TRBV2
TGTGCCAGCAGCCCAGAAGGACACGGCTATGGCTACACCTTC,CASSPEGHGYGYTF,NA,NA,TRBJ1-2,TRBV5-5
TGTGCCAGCAGCTTAGCGCTGGCTAGCGGGATTGTACGAAAGCAGTACTTC,CASSLALASGIVRKQYF,NA,TRBD2,TRBJ2-7,TRBV7-9
TGTGCCAGCAGCTTCCCACAGGCTGGGCAGTACTTC,CASSFPQAGQYF,NA,NA,TRBJ2-7,TRBV11-1
TGTGCCAGCAGCGTAGACCCTAGCGGGCTTCTCACAGATACGCAGTATTTT,CASSVDPSGLLTDTQYF,NA,TRBD2,TRBJ2-3,TRBV9
TGTGCCAGCAGTTTATCAGGGGCCCTTACGAGTGAAGCTTTCTTT,CASSLSGALTSEAFF,NA,NA,TRBJ1-1,TRBV27
TGCGCCAGCAGCTTTGAAGGCCTCGAGGGAGAGACCCAGTACTTC,CASSFEGLEGETQYF,NA,NA,TRBJ2-5,TRBV5-1
TGCAGCGTCCTCCGGGACATATCGGAAAAACTGTTTTTT,CSVLRDISEKLFF,NA,NA,TRBJ1-4,TRBV29-1
TGTGCCAGCAGGGGACAGGGGGCAGGCTATGGCTACACCTTC,CASRGQGAGYGYTF,once,TRBD1,TRBJ1-2,TRBV2
TGTGCCAGCAGGACAGGGGGGACCCCCACCGGGGAGCTGTTTTTT,CASRTGGTPTGELFF,NA,TRBD1,TRBJ2-2,TRBV6-5
TGTGCCAGCAGCCAACGGGGTTTCCAGCCCCAGCATTTT,CASSQRGFQPQHF,once,NA,TRBJ1-5,TRBV3-1/TRBV3-2
TGTGCCAGCAGCGCAGGACTAGGGGGAGCCAAAAACATTCAGTACTTC,CASSAGLGGAKNIQYF,NA,NA,TRBJ2-4,TRBV5-4
TGTGCCAGCACCCCCCTTGGGGGCGCCTACAATGAGCAGTTCTTC,CASTPLGGAYNEQFF,NA,NA,TRBJ2-1,TRBV28
TGTGTCGTAGGGGCAGGCCCCCGCTCCTACGAGCAGTACTTC,CVVGAGPRSYEQYF,few,NA,TRBJ2-7,TRBV7-9
TGTGCCAGCAGCTTTGAGGGACATAGGGACGTCCTGACTTTC,CASSFEGHRDVLTF,NA,NA,TRBJ2-6,TRBV7-9
TGTGCCAGCAGGACAGGGATGGTAAACACCATATATTTT,CASRTGMVNTIYF,NA,TRBD1,TRBJ1-3,TRBV2
TGTGCCAGTACCTCCCGCCGGGCTAGCGGGGAATACACCGGGGAGCTGTTTTTT,CASTSRRASGEYTGELFF,NA,TRBD2,TRBJ2-2,TRBV19
TGCGCCAGCAGCTTGTTCCAGGGGCGGAGGGAGACCCAGTACTTC,CASSLFQGRRETQYF,NA,NA,TRBJ2-5,TRBV5-1
TGTGCCAGCAGTCCTACTAGCGGGACCATCAGTGAGCAGTTCTTC,CASSPTSGTISEQFF,NA,TRBD2,TRBJ2-1,TRBV7-9
TGTGCCAGCAGCGTAGAAGGTGCAGGGCCCTACGAGCAGTACTTC,CASSVEGAGPYEQYF,NA,NA,TRBJ2-7,TRBV9
TGCAGTGCTACTGACAGGGCTACTGAAGCTTTCTTT,CSATDRATEAFF,few,TRBD1,TRBJ1-1,TRBV20-1
TGTGCCAGCTCACCGCAAACAGGGGTCGGCAATCAGCCCCAGCATTTT,CASSPQTGVGNQPQHF,NA,TRBD1,TRBJ1-5,TRBV18
TGTGCCAGTAGTATCCAAATGGGGGCCATGAACACTGAAGCTTTCTTT,CASSIQMGAMNTEAFF,NA,NA,TRBJ1-1,TRBV19
TGTGCCAGCAGCTTATTGGGGGAGGGACTCAAAAACATTCAGTACTTC,CASSLLGEGLKNIQYF,once,TRBD2,TRBJ2-4,TRBV7-2
TGCGCCAGCAGTTTCTATCCAGGGATTAGGGACACTGAAGCTTTCTTT,CASSFYPGIRDTEAFF,NA,NA,TRBJ1-1,TRBV5-1
TGTGCCAGCAGCCAAGATCCCGGTTTCTATGGCTACACCTTC,CASSQDPGFYGYTF,NA,NA,TRBJ1-2,TRBV3-1/TRBV3-2
TGTGCCACCAGCAGAGCCCCGGGAACTAAGTACGAGCAGTACTTC,CATSRAPGTKYEQYF,once,NA,TRBJ2-7,TRBV15
TGCGCCAGCAGCCCGGGCGGGGCATTATCCTACAATGAGCAGTTCTTC,CASSPGGALSYNEQFF,once,NA,TRBJ2-1,TRBV5-1
TGTGCCAGCAGCCCCAGACAGGGGGCATGGGAAAAACTGTTTTTT,CASSPRQGAWEKLFF,few,TRBD1,TRBJ1-4,TRBV7-2
TGTGCCAGCAGTGAAAAGGGTAGCGACTATGGCTACACCTTC,CASSEKGSDYGYTF,NA,NA,TRBJ1-2,TRBV2
TGTGCCAGCAGTTTAGCGGGGACAGGGAACACCGGGGAGCTGTTTTTT,CASSLAGTGNTGELFF,once,TRBD1,TRBJ2-2,TRBV28
TGTGCCAGCAGCTTGGGGGTAGGAGCCGGGACAGATACGCAGTATTTT,CASSLGVGAGTDTQYF,NA,NA,TRBJ2-3,TRBV5-4
TGTGCCAGCAGTGGATCCGGGAACAATGAAAAACTGTTTTTT,CASSGSGNNEKLFF,NA,NA,TRBJ1-4,TRBV2
TGCGCCAGCAGCTTGAGTACGGGGCAAGAGACCCAGTACTTC,CASSLSTGQETQYF,NA,NA,TRBJ2-5,TRBV5-1
TGTGCCAGCAGACCCCCGGGGGTTGGCACTGAAGCTTTCTTT,CASRPPGVGTEAFF,NA,NA,TRBJ1-1,TRBV27
TGCGCCAGCAGCCAGGGGGCGGTTAATTCACCCCTCCACTTT,CASSQGAVNSPLHF,NA,TRBD1,TRBJ1-6,TRBV5-1
TGCGCCAGCAGCGTCGGGACTGGAGAGACCCAGTACTTC,CASSVGTGETQYF,NA,NA,TRBJ2-5,TRBV5-1
TGTGCCAGCAGCTTATCGCGCTACTATGGCTACACCTTC,CASSLSRYYGYTF,NA,NA,TRBJ1-2,TRBV7-2
TGTGCCATCAGTGCTTCACTAGCGGGAGGCAACGGAAAGACCCAGTACTTC,CAISASLAGGNGKTQYF,few,TRBD2,TRBJ2-5,TRBV10-3
TGTGCCAGCAGCCCTGGTCGGACAGGGGCTCCCGAGCAGTACTTC,CASSPGRTGAPEQYF,NA,TRBD1,TRBJ2-7,TRBV13
TGCGCCAGCAGCTACGAGGCCAGGGGCACTGAAGCTTTCTTT,CASSYEARGTEAFF,NA,NA,TRBJ1-1,TRBV5-1
TGCGCCAGCAGTTTATCGGGCAATCAGCCCCAGCATTTT,CASSLSGNQPQHF,few,NA,TRBJ1-5,TRBV10-2
TGTGCCAGCGGACCCAGCGGGAGAGTTAGAGATGAGCAGTTCTTC,CASGPSGRVRDEQFF,NA,TRBD2,TRBJ2-1,TRBV25-1